This T cell receptor beta chain was recovered during a study of identical twins. Regarding this clonotype: Its antigen is unknown.

TCRdb fed the 5' RACE reads into MiXCR, producing one record per CDR3 protein. Among about 100,000 distinct CDR3 sequences, 5.9% were seen once, and the ten largest hold approximately 12%. Regarding the study as a whole: Researchers caution that invariant MAIT and iNKT cells could partly confound zero-insertion analyses.

Per germline, CDR1 KGHDR and CDR2 SFDVKD. The V end was cut by 4 bases, the J end by 3 bases, with 13 bases between. This CDR3 is built from 15 residues. The receptor was isolated from a woman aged 50 to 65 in good health. Sequencing used memory T cells sorted from blood. V gene TRBV24-1 combines with J gene TRBJ2-3, with D perhaps matching TRBD2 (6 bases). The chain's CDR3 is CATSDTSFSTDTQYF. The CDR3 DNA reads as TGTGCCACCAGTGACACTAGCTTTTCGACAGATACGCAGTATTTT.